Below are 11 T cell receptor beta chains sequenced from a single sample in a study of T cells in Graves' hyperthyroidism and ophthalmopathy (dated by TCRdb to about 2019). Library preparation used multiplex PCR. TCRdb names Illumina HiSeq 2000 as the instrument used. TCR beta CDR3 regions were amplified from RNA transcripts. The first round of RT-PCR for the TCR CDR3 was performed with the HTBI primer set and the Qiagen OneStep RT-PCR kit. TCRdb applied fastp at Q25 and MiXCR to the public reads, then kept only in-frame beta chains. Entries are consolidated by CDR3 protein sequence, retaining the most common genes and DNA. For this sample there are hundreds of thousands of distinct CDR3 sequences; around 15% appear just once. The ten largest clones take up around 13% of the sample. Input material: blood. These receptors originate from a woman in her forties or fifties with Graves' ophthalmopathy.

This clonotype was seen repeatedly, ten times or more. The CDR3 region is CASSPPDRSNQPQHF. In nucleotides, the CDR3 is TGTGCCAGCTCACCACCGGACAGGAGCAATCAGCCCCAGCATTTT. The V call is TRBV18, the J call TRBJ1-5; TRBD1 aligns across 7 bases. Losses at the gene ends were 0 bases for V and 1 base for J; bases not matched to a gene: 0. CDR1 and CDR2 (germline): KGHSH, LQKENI. The CDR3 is 15 residues long.

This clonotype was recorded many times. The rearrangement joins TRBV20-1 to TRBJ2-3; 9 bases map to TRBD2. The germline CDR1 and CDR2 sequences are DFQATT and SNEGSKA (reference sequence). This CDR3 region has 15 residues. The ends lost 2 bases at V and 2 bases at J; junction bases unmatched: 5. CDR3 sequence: CSARRLAGPTDTQYF. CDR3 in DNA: TGCAGTGCTAGAAGGCTAGCGGGACCCACAGATACGCAGTATTTT.

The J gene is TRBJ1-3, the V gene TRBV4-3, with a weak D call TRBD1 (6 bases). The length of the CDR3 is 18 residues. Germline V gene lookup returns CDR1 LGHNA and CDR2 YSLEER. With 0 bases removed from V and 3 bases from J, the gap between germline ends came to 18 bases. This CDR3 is CASSQDPPARGGGNTIYF. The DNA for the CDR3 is TGCGCCAGCAGCCAAGATCCCCCCGCCAGGGGAGGTGGAAACACCATATATTTT.

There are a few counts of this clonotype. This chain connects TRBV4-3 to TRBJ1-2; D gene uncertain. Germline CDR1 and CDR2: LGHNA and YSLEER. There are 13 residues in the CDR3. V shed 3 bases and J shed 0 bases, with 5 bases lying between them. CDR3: CASSHGTNYGYTF. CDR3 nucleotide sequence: TGCGCCAGCAGCCACGGAACTAACTATGGCTACACCTTC.

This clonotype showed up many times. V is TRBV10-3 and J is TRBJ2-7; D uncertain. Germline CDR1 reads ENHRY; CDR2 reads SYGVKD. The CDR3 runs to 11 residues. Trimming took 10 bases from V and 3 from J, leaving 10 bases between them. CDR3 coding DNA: TGTGCCACCATAGGAAACTACGAGCAGTACTTC. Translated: CATIGNYEQYF.

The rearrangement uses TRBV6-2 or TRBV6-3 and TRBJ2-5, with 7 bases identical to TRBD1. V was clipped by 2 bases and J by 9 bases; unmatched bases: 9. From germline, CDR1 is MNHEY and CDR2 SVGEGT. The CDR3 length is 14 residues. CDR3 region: CASSYQTGPGAQYF. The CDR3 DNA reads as TGTGCCAGCAGTTACCAGACAGGGCCCGGGGCCCAGTACTTC.

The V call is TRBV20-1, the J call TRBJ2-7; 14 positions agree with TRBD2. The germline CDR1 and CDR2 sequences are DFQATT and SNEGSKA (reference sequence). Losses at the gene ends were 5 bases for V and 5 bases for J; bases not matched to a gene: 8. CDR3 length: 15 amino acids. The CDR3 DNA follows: TGCAGTGCTCTCTTGACTAGCGGGAGGGGTAACGAGCAGTACTTC. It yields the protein CSALLTSGRGNEQYF.

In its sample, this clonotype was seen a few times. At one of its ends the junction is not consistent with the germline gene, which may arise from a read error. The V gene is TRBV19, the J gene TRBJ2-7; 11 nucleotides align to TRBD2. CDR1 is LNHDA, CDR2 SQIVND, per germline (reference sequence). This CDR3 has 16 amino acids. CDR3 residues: CATAKLTSGIGYEQCF. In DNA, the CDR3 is TGTGCCACCGCCAAATTGACTAGCGGGATAGGGTACGAGCAGTGCTTC.

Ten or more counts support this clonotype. The CDR3 DNA reads as TGCGCCAGCAGCTTCGGGCGGAGCCTCTCTGGAAACACCATATATTTT. Protein sequence: CASSFGRSLSGNTIYF. The chain uses TRBV5-1 and TRBJ1-3; no definite D call. The germline V gene has CDR1 SGHRS and CDR2 YFSETQ. The V gene lost 2 bases and the J gene lost 0 bases, with 12 bases spanning the gap. This CDR3 has 16 residues.

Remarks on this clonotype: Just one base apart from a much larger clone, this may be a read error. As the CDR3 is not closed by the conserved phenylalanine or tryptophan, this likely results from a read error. CDR3 region: CASSNGQGSYTDTQYL. CDR3 bases: TGTGCCAGCAGCAACGGACAGGGGTCCTACACAGATACGCAGTATCTT. This chain links TRBV5-6 with TRBJ2-3; 9 nucleotides align to TRBD1. Germline V gives CDR1 SGHDT, CDR2 YYEEEE. The CDR3 sequence is 16 residues long. J gave up 2 bases and V 4 bases, and 8 bases lay outside the gene matches.

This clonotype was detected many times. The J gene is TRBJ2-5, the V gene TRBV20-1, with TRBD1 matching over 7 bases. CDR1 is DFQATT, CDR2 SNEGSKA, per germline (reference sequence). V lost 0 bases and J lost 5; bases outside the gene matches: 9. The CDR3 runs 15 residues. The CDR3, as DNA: TGCAGTGCTAGAGAACCGCGGACAGGCGGTGAGACCCAGTACTTC. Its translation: CSAREPRTGGETQYF.